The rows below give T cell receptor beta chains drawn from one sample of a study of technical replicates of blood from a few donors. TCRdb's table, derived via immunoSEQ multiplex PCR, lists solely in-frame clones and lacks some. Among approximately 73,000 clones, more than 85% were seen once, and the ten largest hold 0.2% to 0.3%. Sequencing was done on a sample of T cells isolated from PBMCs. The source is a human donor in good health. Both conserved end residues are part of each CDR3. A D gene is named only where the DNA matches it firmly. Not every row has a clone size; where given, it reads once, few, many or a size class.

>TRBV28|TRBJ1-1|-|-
CASSLLGLGRTNTEAFF
TGTGCCAGCAGTTTGTTGGGCCTCGGACGGACTAACACTGAAGCTTTCTTT
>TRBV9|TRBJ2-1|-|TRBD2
CASSVMTSGYYNEQFF
TGTGCCAGCAGCGTTATGACTAGCGGCTACTACAATGAGCAGTTCTTC
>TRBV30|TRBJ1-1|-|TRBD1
CAWSTSGTGKNTEAFF
TGTGCCTGGAGTACCTCCGGGACAGGGAAGAACACTGAAGCTTTCTTT
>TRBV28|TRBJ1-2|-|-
CASSDPLGFEGGYTF
TGTGCCAGCAGTGACCCACTGGGCTTCGAGGGAGGCTACACCTTC
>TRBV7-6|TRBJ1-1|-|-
CASSFGDMNTEAFF
TGTGCCAGCAGCTTTGGGGACATGAACACTGAAGCTTTCTTT
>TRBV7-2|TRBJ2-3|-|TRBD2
CASSVVAGGTDTQYF
TGTGCCAGCAGCGTGGTAGCGGGGGGCACAGATACGCAGTATTTT
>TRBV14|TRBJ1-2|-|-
CASSQVGEGRYGYTF
TGTGCCAGCAGCCAAGTAGGGGAGGGCCGATATGGCTACACCTTC
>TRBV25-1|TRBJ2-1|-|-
CASSDDWLDNEQFF
TGTGCCAGCAGTGATGACTGGCTAGACAATGAGCAGTTCTTC
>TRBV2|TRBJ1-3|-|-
CASRDSASGNTIYF
TGTGCCAGCCGCGACTCTGCCTCTGGAAACACCATATATTTT
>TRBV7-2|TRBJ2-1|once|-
CASSSLIHNEQFF
TGTGCCAGCAGCTCTTTAATCCACAATGAGCAGTTCTTC
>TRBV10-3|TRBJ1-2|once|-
CAISELERGSYGYTF
TGTGCCATCAGTGAGCTGGAACGGGGGTCCTATGGCTACACCTTC
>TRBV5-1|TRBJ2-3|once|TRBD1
CASPPTGETTLGTDTQYF
TGCGCCAGTCCCCCGACAGGGGAGACGACCCTTGGGACAGATACGCAGTATTTT
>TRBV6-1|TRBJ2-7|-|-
CASKEQGSYEQYF
TGTGCCAGCAAAGAACAGGGATCCTACGAGCAGTACTTC
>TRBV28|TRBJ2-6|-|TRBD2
CASSFLLGEGAMDSGANVLTF
TGTGCCAGCAGTTTCCTCCTAGGGGAGGGTGCTATGGATTCTGGGGCCAACGTCCTGACTTTC
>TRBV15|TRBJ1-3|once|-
CATSTEDTNPGNTIYF
TGTGCCACCAGCACCGAGGACACTAACCCTGGAAACACCATATATTTT
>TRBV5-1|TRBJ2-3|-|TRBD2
CASNSGSRTDTQYF
TGCGCCAGCAACAGCGGGAGTAGAACAGATACGCAGTATTTT
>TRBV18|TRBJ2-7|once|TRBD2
CASSPGTSYEQYF
TGTGCCAGCTCACCCGGGACTAGCTACGAGCAGTACTTC
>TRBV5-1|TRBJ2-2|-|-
CASSLEAANTGELFF
TGCGCCAGCAGCTTGGAGGCGGCGAACACCGGGGAGCTGTTTTTT
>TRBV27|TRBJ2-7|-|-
CASSLSDTPEGYEQYF
TGTGCCAGCAGTTTATCGGACACCCCCGAAGGCTACGAGCAGTACTTC
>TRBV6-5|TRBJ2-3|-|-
CASRGAWDTQYF
TGTGCCAGTCGGGGGGCTTGGGATACGCAGTATTTT
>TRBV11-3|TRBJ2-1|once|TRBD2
CASSASLAGNNEQFF
TGTGCCAGCAGCGCCTCACTAGCGGGGAACAATGAGCAGTTCTTC
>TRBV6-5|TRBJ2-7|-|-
CASSYRGLAYEQYF
TGTGCCAGCAGTTACAGGGGATTAGCCTACGAGCAGTACTTC
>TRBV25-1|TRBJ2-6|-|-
CATGRANVLTF
TGTGCTACGGGGAGGGCCAACGTCCTGACTTTC
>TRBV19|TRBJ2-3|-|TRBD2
CASTETSGRWDTQYF
TGTGCCAGTACTGAAACTAGCGGGAGATGGGATACGCAGTATTTT
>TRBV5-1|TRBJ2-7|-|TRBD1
CASSQYDRDSGEQYF
TGCGCCAGCAGCCAATATGACAGGGATTCCGGCGAGCAGTACTTC
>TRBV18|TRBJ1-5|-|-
CASSRLQGSNQPQHF
TGTGCCAGCTCAAGGCTACAGGGTAGCAATCAGCCCCAGCATTTT
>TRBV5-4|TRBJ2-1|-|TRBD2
CASSWGLAEYNEQFF
TGTGCCAGCAGCTGGGGACTAGCGGAATACAATGAGCAGTTCTTC
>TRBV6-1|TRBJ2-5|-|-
CASTPSVAETQYF
TGTGCCAGCACCCCCAGCGTGGCGGAGACCCAGTACTTC
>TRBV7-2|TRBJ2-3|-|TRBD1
CASSSGTGVSDTQYF
TGTGCCAGCAGCTCCGGGACAGGGGTGTCAGATACGCAGTATTTT
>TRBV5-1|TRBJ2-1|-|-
CASSLGVSDEQFF
TGCGCCAGCAGCTTGGGAGTCAGCGATGAGCAGTTCTTC
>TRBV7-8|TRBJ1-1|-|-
CASSLAEGGAEAFF
TGTGCCAGCAGCTTAGCAGAGGGAGGGGCTGAAGCTTTCTTT
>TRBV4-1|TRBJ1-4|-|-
CASSQFPGSLANEKLFF
TGCGCCAGCAGCCAGTTCCCCGGGAGTTTGGCTAATGAAAAACTGTTTTTT
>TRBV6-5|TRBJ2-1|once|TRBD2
CASSTLAGRYNEQFF
TGTGCCAGCAGTACCCTAGCGGGGCGGTACAATGAGCAGTTCTTC